This is a list of T cell receptor beta chains from one sample in a study of blood T cells in healthy people across ages. TCRdb used MiXCR to reprocess the 5' RACE reads, holding one entry per CDR3 protein. The sample has 980,000 or so distinct CDR3 sequences, about 48% seen once. The sequencing sample was made of blood. These receptors were collected from a man between 25 and 39 years old in good health. The CDR3 runs from the conserved cysteine through the conserved F or W. Each record gives: V gene, J gene, clone size, D gene, CDR3 DNA, CDR3 protein. The D gene is left open where the match is weak. Clone size is given for some rows only: seen once, a few or many times, or a class if the clone is expanded.

v_gene: TRBV4-2
j_gene: TRBJ1-5
abundance: .
d_gene: .
CDR3nt: TGTGCCAGCAGCCCCGCCGTGGGTGTGCAGCCCCAGCATTTT
CDR3aa: CASSPAVGVQPQHF

v_gene: TRBV11-2
j_gene: TRBJ2-7
abundance: .
d_gene: .
CDR3nt: TGTGCCAGCAGCCGCGGGACTGAGCAGTACTTC
CDR3aa: CASSRGTEQYF

v_gene: TRBV11-3
j_gene: TRBJ1-6
abundance: few
d_gene: .
CDR3nt: TGTGCCAGCAGCTACGGGACGGAACTTAATTCACCCCTCCACTTT
CDR3aa: CASSYGTELNSPLHF

v_gene: TRBV27
j_gene: TRBJ1-2
abundance: .
d_gene: .
CDR3nt: TGTGCCAGCAGTTTAAACAGGGAGGTAGGTGGCTACACCTTC
CDR3aa: CASSLNREVGGYTF

v_gene: TRBV4-2
j_gene: TRBJ2-7
abundance: many
d_gene: .
CDR3nt: TGTGCCAGCAGCCAAGAGGCAGGGTCCCACTACGAGCAGTACTTC
CDR3aa: CASSQEAGSHYEQYF

v_gene: TRBV7-9
j_gene: TRBJ2-5
abundance: .
d_gene: TRBD1
CDR3nt: TGTGCCAGCAGCCCGCCGACAGGGGTGCGGCAAGAGACCCAGTACTTC
CDR3aa: CASSPPTGVRQETQYF

v_gene: TRBV10-3
j_gene: TRBJ2-7
abundance: few
d_gene: TRBD2
CDR3nt: TGTGCCATCAGTGAGGCTAGCGGGGCCTACGAGCAGTACTTC
CDR3aa: CAISEASGAYEQYF

v_gene: TRBV7-2
j_gene: TRBJ2-7
abundance: few
d_gene: .
CDR3nt: TGTGCCAGCAGCTTAGAGATCGGGCCCTACGAGCAGTACTTC
CDR3aa: CASSLEIGPYEQYF

v_gene: TRBV7-3
j_gene: TRBJ2-3
abundance: few
d_gene: TRBD1
CDR3nt: TGTGCCAGCAGCTCCCAGGGGGCTAGTTCAGATACGCAGTATTTT
CDR3aa: CASSSQGASSDTQYF

v_gene: TRBV7-2
j_gene: TRBJ1-5
abundance: .
d_gene: .
CDR3nt: TGTGCCAGCAGCTTAGCGATATTAGAACAGGTCGGGCAGCCCCAGCATTTT
CDR3aa: CASSLAILEQVGQPQHF

v_gene: TRBV20-1
j_gene: TRBJ2-3
abundance: .
d_gene: TRBD1
CDR3nt: TGCAGTGCTACCAACAGGGGAGAAGGCACAGATACGCAGTATTTT
CDR3aa: CSATNRGEGTDTQYF

v_gene: TRBV7-2
j_gene: TRBJ2-1
abundance: few
d_gene: TRBD2
CDR3nt: TGTGCCAGCAGTCTAGCGGAGATACACAATGAGCAGTTCTTC
CDR3aa: CASSLAEIHNEQFF

v_gene: TRBV7-2
j_gene: TRBJ1-2
abundance: .
d_gene: .
CDR3nt: TGTGCCAGCAGCTCCGACAGCCCTAACTATGGCTACACCTTC
CDR3aa: CASSSDSPNYGYTF

v_gene: TRBV14
j_gene: TRBJ1-1
abundance: .
d_gene: TRBD1
CDR3nt: TGTGCCAGCAGCCAGGGGGGACAGGGCGCCACTGAAGCTTTCTTT
CDR3aa: CASSQGGQGATEAFF

v_gene: TRBV5-1
j_gene: TRBJ2-5
abundance: .
d_gene: .
CDR3nt: TGCGCCAGCAGTATGGCGGGGAACCAAGAGACCCAGTACTTC
CDR3aa: CASSMAGNQETQYF

v_gene: TRBV3-1
j_gene: TRBJ1-2
abundance: once
d_gene: .
CDR3nt: TGTGCCAGCAGCCAAGGGAGTCAGGGCTATGGCTACACCTTC
CDR3aa: CASSQGSQGYGYTF

v_gene: TRBV27
j_gene: TRBJ2-5
abundance: .
d_gene: TRBD2
CDR3nt: TGTGCCAGCAGTTCCTACGGGACCTCGGGGGGGCGTGATCAGTACTTC
CDR3aa: CASSSYGTSGGRDQYF

v_gene: TRBV3-1
j_gene: TRBJ1-2
abundance: .
d_gene: .
CDR3nt: TGTGCCAGCAGCCAAGGAGGGGTGGGAGGTGGCTACACCTTC
CDR3aa: CASSQGGVGGGYTF

v_gene: TRBV7-8
j_gene: TRBJ1-6
abundance: .
d_gene: .
CDR3nt: TGTGCCAGCAGCTTAGGTCCGGGGACCCTCCACTTT
CDR3aa: CASSLGPGTLHF

v_gene: TRBV20-1
j_gene: TRBJ1-5
abundance: .
d_gene: TRBD1
CDR3nt: TGCAGTGCTAGGGGCGGGACAGTATACAATCAGCCCCAGCATTTT
CDR3aa: CSARGGTVYNQPQHF

v_gene: TRBV6-6
j_gene: TRBJ1-6
abundance: .
d_gene: TRBD1
CDR3nt: TGTGCCAGCAGTTACGTCGGGACAGGCCTTAATTCACCCCTCCACTTT
CDR3aa: CASSYVGTGLNSPLHF

v_gene: TRBV5-1
j_gene: TRBJ2-1
abundance: .
d_gene: TRBD2
CDR3nt: TGCGCCAGCAGCTTGGGGGTACTAGCGGGTATCAATGAGCAGTTCTTC
CDR3aa: CASSLGVLAGINEQFF

v_gene: TRBV12-3/TRBV12-4
j_gene: TRBJ2-1
abundance: .
d_gene: TRBD1
CDR3nt: TGTGCCAGCAGCTTCCCCGGGACAGACTTCGATGAGCAGTTCTTC
CDR3aa: CASSFPGTDFDEQFF

v_gene: TRBV6-1
j_gene: TRBJ2-3
abundance: .
d_gene: .
CDR3nt: TGTGCCAGCAGTGGTGTTGCCAAGAGCACAGATACGCAGTATTTT
CDR3aa: CASSGVAKSTDTQYF

v_gene: TRBV10-3
j_gene: TRBJ2-7
abundance: few
d_gene: TRBD2
CDR3nt: TGTGCCATCAGTGAGTCGGTAGCGGGGGCCTACGAGCAGTACTTC
CDR3aa: CAISESVAGAYEQYF

v_gene: TRBV5-1
j_gene: TRBJ2-4
abundance: few
d_gene: .
CDR3nt: TGCGCCAGCAGGTCTGCCTGGGAGCAGTACTTC
CDR3aa: CASRSAWEQYF

v_gene: TRBV11-2
j_gene: TRBJ2-3
abundance: .
d_gene: .
CDR3nt: TGTGCCAGCAGCCTATGGGGGAATAGCGGCACAGATACGCAGTATTTT
CDR3aa: CASSLWGNSGTDTQYF

v_gene: TRBV28
j_gene: TRBJ2-7
abundance: few
d_gene: .
CDR3nt: TGTGCCAGCAGACTCCCGGGACCGAGCTCCTACGAGCAGTACTTC
CDR3aa: CASRLPGPSSYEQYF

v_gene: TRBV5-1
j_gene: TRBJ2-7
abundance: .
d_gene: TRBD2
CDR3nt: TGCGCCAGCAGCTCACGGGGGGGCCAGAATGAGCAGTACTTC
CDR3aa: CASSSRGGQNEQYF

v_gene: TRBV20-1
j_gene: TRBJ2-7
abundance: .
d_gene: .
CDR3nt: TGCAGTGCTAGAGAGTCGGCGCGCGAGCAGTACTTC
CDR3aa: CSARESAREQYF

v_gene: TRBV25-1
j_gene: TRBJ1-5
abundance: .
d_gene: .
CDR3nt: TGTGCCAGCAGTGAACCGGGAGGCAATCAGCCCCAGCATTTT
CDR3aa: CASSEPGGNQPQHF

v_gene: TRBV7-2
j_gene: TRBJ1-6
abundance: .
d_gene: .
CDR3nt: TGTGCCAGCAGCTTGCAGAAAGATTATAATTCACCCCTCCACTTT
CDR3aa: CASSLQKDYNSPLHF

v_gene: TRBV12-3/TRBV12-4
j_gene: TRBJ2-7
abundance: few
d_gene: .
CDR3nt: TGTGCCAGCAGTTATGGTCCCTACGAGCAGTACTTC
CDR3aa: CASSYGPYEQYF

v_gene: TRBV12-3/TRBV12-4
j_gene: TRBJ2-5
abundance: few
d_gene: TRBD2
CDR3nt: TGTGCCAGCAGTTTGCCTAGCGGGGGCCAAGAGACCCAGTACTTC
CDR3aa: CASSLPSGGQETQYF

v_gene: TRBV3-1
j_gene: TRBJ2-7
abundance: many
d_gene: .
CDR3nt: TGTGCCAGCAGCCAAGATAGCCGAAATAGCTACGAGCAGTACTTC
CDR3aa: CASSQDSRNSYEQYF

v_gene: TRBV7-8
j_gene: TRBJ2-1
abundance: .
d_gene: TRBD1
CDR3nt: TGTGCCAGCAGCACCAGGACAGGGGGTGACAATGAGCAGTTCTTC
CDR3aa: CASSTRTGGDNEQFF

v_gene: TRBV27
j_gene: TRBJ2-1
abundance: few
d_gene: .
CDR3nt: TGTGCCAGCAGTTTCCTCCAGGTGTGGTTCTTC
CDR3aa: CASSFLQVWFF

v_gene: TRBV7-9
j_gene: TRBJ1-6
abundance: .
d_gene: .
CDR3nt: TGTGCCAGCAGCTTACTACAGGGCGAAGGCCCGGGGAATTCACCCCTCCACTTT
CDR3aa: CASSLLQGEGPGNSPLHF

v_gene: TRBV18
j_gene: TRBJ1-5
abundance: .
d_gene: .
CDR3nt: TGTGCCAGCGCACCCACGGATCAGCCCCAGCATTTT
CDR3aa: CASAPTDQPQHF

v_gene: TRBV5-6
j_gene: TRBJ2-3
abundance: .
d_gene: TRBD1
CDR3nt: TGTGCCAGCAGCCCAGGGACAGGAAACACAGATACGCAGTATTTT
CDR3aa: CASSPGTGNTDTQYF

v_gene: TRBV11-2
j_gene: TRBJ2-3
abundance: few
d_gene: .
CDR3nt: TGTGCCAGCAGCTTTCATGATTCTAGCACAGATACGCAGTATTTT
CDR3aa: CASSFHDSSTDTQYF

v_gene: TRBV7-2
j_gene: TRBJ1-1
abundance: .
d_gene: .
CDR3nt: TGTGCCAGCAGCCTGCGACCCACATCGAACACTGAAGCTTTCTTT
CDR3aa: CASSLRPTSNTEAFF

v_gene: TRBV7-2
j_gene: TRBJ2-5
abundance: .
d_gene: TRBD1
CDR3nt: TGTGCCAGCAGCGTCACAGGGGGCGGTTATAAGACCCAGTACTTC
CDR3aa: CASSVTGGGYKTQYF

v_gene: TRBV15
j_gene: TRBJ2-5
abundance: .
d_gene: TRBD2
CDR3nt: TGTGCCACCAGCAGAGATGGGCTAGCGGCCCCTGAGCAGTACTTC
CDR3aa: CATSRDGLAAPEQYF

v_gene: TRBV29-1
j_gene: TRBJ2-7
abundance: .
d_gene: TRBD1
CDR3nt: TGCAGCGTCGGGACAGGGGGCTACGAGCAGTACTTC
CDR3aa: CSVGTGGYEQYF

v_gene: TRBV29-1
j_gene: TRBJ2-3
abundance: .
d_gene: .
CDR3nt: TGCAGCGTTGAAAACTTCCTAGCGCCAGATACGCAGTATTTT
CDR3aa: CSVENFLAPDTQYF

v_gene: TRBV6-1
j_gene: TRBJ1-5
abundance: .
d_gene: .
CDR3nt: TGTGCCAGCAGTGAAGCTATGGGGGGTCAGCCCCAGCATTTT
CDR3aa: CASSEAMGGQPQHF

v_gene: TRBV7-9
j_gene: TRBJ2-7
abundance: .
d_gene: .
CDR3nt: TGTGCCAGCAGCCTTCTCGAAGCGGGCTCTCACTACGAGCAGTACTTC
CDR3aa: CASSLLEAGSHYEQYF

v_gene: TRBV6-6
j_gene: TRBJ1-1
abundance: few
d_gene: .
CDR3nt: TGTGCCAGCAGTTACTCGGGAAGCGCTGAAGCTTTCTTT
CDR3aa: CASSYSGSAEAFF

v_gene: TRBV24-1
j_gene: TRBJ2-3
abundance: .
d_gene: TRBD2
CDR3nt: TGTGCCACCAGTGACCATAGCGGGGGTATGCAGTATTTT
CDR3aa: CATSDHSGGMQYF

v_gene: TRBV6-5
j_gene: TRBJ2-2
abundance: .
d_gene: TRBD2
CDR3nt: TGTGCCAGCAGTTACTCGATTTTGACTAGCGGGGGAAGCTACTCCGGGGAGCTGTTTTTT
CDR3aa: CASSYSILTSGGSYSGELFF

v_gene: TRBV4-3
j_gene: TRBJ2-3
abundance: few
d_gene: TRBD2
CDR3nt: TGCGCCAGCAGCCAAGCGAGCGGGGGGGGGACAGATACGCAGTATTTT
CDR3aa: CASSQASGGGTDTQYF